This passage covers 24 T cell receptor beta chains from one sample sequenced in a study of breast tumors, draining lymph nodes, adjacent tissues. Axillary draining lymph nodes of breast cancer patients supplied the node samples. TCRdb reprocessed the multiplex PCR reads via MiXCR and lists one record per CDR3 protein. This sample has under 250,000 distinct CDR3 sequences; roughly 32% occur once, and the top ten carry approximately 1.5%. Sequenced: axillary lymph node tissue. All receptors come from a female donor with breast cancer. Some clones in this sample may be carry-over from other donors' samples.

Points on this clonotype: Given a much more abundant clone one base away, this may be a read error. The J gene is TRBJ2-4, the V gene TRBV11-2; 8 bases line up with TRBD1. Germline V gene lookup returns CDR1 SGHAT and CDR2 FQNNGV. CDR3 length: 14 amino acids. CDR3 protein: CTSSLTTGVNIQYF. Written as DNA, the CDR3 is TGTACCAGCAGCTTAACGACAGGGGTAAACATTCAGTACTTC.

For the CDR3, the DNA is TGTGCCACCAGCAGAGATACCCTAGCGGGGAGCACAGATACGCAGTATTTT. Its protein is CATSRDTLAGSTDTQYF. The V call is TRBV15, the J call TRBJ2-3; 9 bases are a match to TRBD2. The length of the CDR3 is 17 residues. V lost 0 bases and J lost 0; bases outside the gene matches: 4. Per germline, CDR1 LNHNV and CDR2 YYDKDF (reference sequence).

This clonotype was detected many times. The chain is built from TRBV10-3 and TRBJ2-1; D is uncertain. The CDR3 contains 12 residues. CDR1 is ENHRY and CDR2 is SYGVKD in the germline V gene. Deletions cut 4 bases from V and 8 bases from J, with 9 bases between. The CDR3 DNA reads as TGTGCCATCAGTGTGAGTGGGTATGAGCAGTTCTTC. It specifies CAISVSGYEQFF.

This clonotype appeared a few times. CDR3 amino acids: CASSHPGLAGEGTQYF. Written as DNA, the CDR3 is TGTGCCAGCAGTCACCCGGGACTAGCGGGAGAGGGTACGCAGTATTTT. The chain couples TRBV6-2 or TRBV6-3 to TRBJ2-3; 14 positions agree with TRBD2. The germline CDR1 and CDR2 sequences are MNHEY and SVGEGT. V gave up 5 bases and J gave up 8 bases; unmatched junction bases: 9. This CDR3 has 16 residues.

This clonotype was detected only a few times. Possible read error: a much larger clone is one base away. This chain uses TRBV6-5 with TRBJ1-6; a possible D gene is TRBD1 (6 bases). Germline V gene lookup returns CDR1 MNHEY and CDR2 SVGAGI. V dropped 5 bases and J dropped 5 bases, with 13 bases sitting between them. This CDR3 has 15 amino acids. Here the CDR3 reads CASSHTGHNNSPLHF. CDR3 in DNA: TGTGCCAGCAGTCACACGGGACACAATAATTCACCCCTCCACTTT.

The V call is TRBV6-6, the J call TRBJ2-7, with D unresolved. The germline V gene has CDR1 MNHNY and CDR2 SVGAGI (reference sequence). The V and J ends lost 5 bases and 1 base respectively, with 6 bases between them. The CDR3 runs 12 residues. The CDR3 region is CASSGVSYEQYF. CDR3 bases: TGTGCCAGCAGTGGGGTTTCCTACGAGCAGTACTTC.

In this sample, this clonotype turned up many times. The chain employs TRBV25-1 and TRBJ2-7; D is unresolved. This CDR3 spans 14 amino acids. Between the trimmed V and J ends, which lost 3 bases and 2 bases, there was a span of 11 bases. From germline, CDR1 is MGHDK and CDR2 SYGVNS. CDR3 nucleotide sequence: TGTGCCAGCAGTGATTCCCAGGAAACCTACGAGCAGTACTTC. Protein product: CASSDSQETYEQYF.

This clonotype was seen repeatedly, ten times or more. The chain combines TRBV7-2 with TRBJ2-5, with 7 bases fitting TRBD2. Germline V CDR1 and CDR2: SGHTA, FQGNSA. With V trimmed by 1 base and J by 5 bases, 10 bases remained unmatched. This CDR3 region has 16 residues. The DNA for the CDR3 is TGTGCCAGCAGCTTAGGAGGGAGGGCCCTCGGGGAGACCCAGTACTTC. It specifies CASSLGGRALGETQYF.

The chain carries TRBV4-2 and TRBJ2-5, with 13 bases aligning to TRBD2. The V segment lost 0 bases and the J segment 5 bases; nucleotides outside the gene matches: 9. Germline V gene sequence: CDR1 LGHNA, CDR2 YNFKEQ. The CDR3 extends over 18 amino acids. In nucleotides, the CDR3 is TGTGCCAGCAGCCAAGATAGCAACACTAGCGGGAGGGCCGAGACCCAGTACTTC. This gives the protein CASSQDSNTSGRAETQYF.

The J gene is TRBJ1-5, the V gene TRBV11-3; possibly TRBD1 for D (5 bases). The V and J ends lost 5 bases and 7 bases respectively, with 21 bases between them. This CDR3 contains 16 residues. Germline V gene data show CDR1 as SGHNT and CDR2 as YENEEA. Here the CDR3 reads CASSHQRGRVRQPQHF. CDR3 nucleotides: TGTGCCAGCAGCCATCAGAGGGGAAGGGTGCGGCAGCCCCAGCATTTT.

This clonotype was counted between two and nine times. This chain links TRBV5-1 with TRBJ2-5; perhaps TRBD2 as D (5 bases). Germline values: CDR1 SGHRS, CDR2 YFSETQ. CDR3 length: 15 amino acids. V was shortened by 3 bases and J by 5 bases, with 17 bases between the two germline ends. The DNA for the CDR3 is TGCGCCAGCAGCTCGGGTGGCGGGCTACACGAGACCCAGTACTTC. Translated, it gives CASSSGGGLHETQYF.

Ten or more counts support this clonotype. The chain recombines TRBV7-8 with TRBJ2-7; TRBD2 might be the D (5 bases). Germline V gene sequence: CDR1 SGHVS, CDR2 FQNEAQ. Trimming cost V 1 base and J 2 bases, with 12 bases left between them. CDR3 length: 15 residues. CDR3 in amino acids: CASSLVVGAAYEQYF. CDR3 nucleotide sequence: TGTGCCAGCAGCTTAGTGGTGGGAGCAGCCTACGAGCAGTACTTC.

This clonotype showed up just once. This sequence joins TRBV4-3 and TRBJ2-2; maybe TRBD1 (6 bases). From germline, CDR1 is LGHNA and CDR2 YSLEER. The CDR3 consists of 17 residues. V was shortened by 4 bases and J by 4 bases, with 19 bases between the two germline ends. The CDR3 nucleotides read TGCGCCAGCAGCCGAGGGGCCGGGATAGGGGGCACCGGGGAGCTGTTTTTT. Amino acid sequence: CASSRGAGIGGTGELFF.

This clonotype was counted ten times or more. CDR3 sequence reads: CASSWEGDSLSYEQYF. CDR3 in DNA: TGTGCCAGCAGCTGGGAAGGGGACAGTCTCTCCTACGAGCAGTACTTC. V is TRBV11-3 and J is TRBJ2-7; 7 nucleotides line up with TRBD1. V lost 4 bases and J lost 0; bases outside the gene matches: 9. The CDR3 is made up of 16 amino acids. Germline lookup yields CDR1 SGHNT and CDR2 YENEEA.

With respect to this clonotype: The final CDR3 position lacks the conserved phenylalanine or tryptophan, pointing to a likely read error. The chain recombines TRBV3-1 with TRBJ2-1; D gene ambiguous. Trimming left V 0 bases short and J 4 bases short, with 10 bases between. Germline loops: CDR1 LGHDT, CDR2 YNNKEL (reference sequence). This CDR3 is 15 amino acids long. The CDR3 loop is CASSQEKGPYNEQFL. In DNA, the CDR3 is TGTGCCAGCAGCCAAGAAAAGGGCCCTTACAATGAGCAGTTCCTC.

This clonotype was recorded once. The chain is built from TRBV2 and TRBJ2-5; 8 nucleotides match TRBD2. V was clipped by 3 bases and J by 2 bases; unmatched bases: 8. Germline-derived CDR1 and CDR2 are SNHLY and FYNNEI. The CDR3 contains 16 residues. CDR3 DNA sequence: TGTGCCAGCAGTGAGTATTCGGGAGGGAGGCAAGAGACCCAGTACTTC. It codes for CASSEYSGGRQETQYF.

This clonotype has just a few counts. CDR3 sequence: CASSFGQGIAFF. DNA of the CDR3: TGTGCCAGCAGCTTTGGACAGGGAATAGCTTTCTTT. The J gene is TRBJ1-1, the V gene TRBV7-9, with 8 bases identical to TRBD1. Germline V CDR1 and CDR2: SEHNR, FQNEAQ (reference sequence). The V segment lost 3 bases and the J segment 10 bases; nucleotides outside the gene matches: 4. The CDR3 is 12 residues long.

This clonotype has a count of ten or more. This sequence joins TRBV20-1 and TRBJ1-2; D is perhaps TRBD1 (6 bases). Per the germline V gene, CDR1 is DFQATT and CDR2 is SNEGSKA (reference sequence). The length of the CDR3 is 16 residues. Deletions cut 2 bases from V and 5 bases from J, with 21 bases between. Written as DNA, the CDR3 is TGCAGTGCTAGATGGGGAGCAGACAGGACCTATTATGGCTACACCTTC. Protein: CSARWGADRTYYGYTF.

The sample holds many counts of this clonotype. J is TRBJ1-6 and V is TRBV5-6; 9 bases match TRBD1. This CDR3 is 14 amino acids long. Trimming removed 5 bases from V and 10 bases from J; junction bases left unmatched: 7. The germline V gene has CDR1 SGHDT and CDR2 YYEEEE. The CDR3 reads CASRSTGGSSPLHF. The CDR3, as DNA: TGTGCCAGCAGGTCTACAGGGGGCTCATCACCCCTCCACTTT.

This clonotype was counted many times. The chain employs TRBV6-2 or TRBV6-3 and TRBJ2-7; D may be TRBD2 (5 bases). CDR3 length: 14 residues. From germline, CDR1 is MNHEY and CDR2 SVGEGT. The V gene lost 2 bases and the J gene lost 3 bases, with 11 bases spanning the gap. CDR3 in amino acids: CASSYGGSRYEQYF. The CDR3 DNA is TGTGCCAGCAGTTACGGCGGGTCTCGCTACGAGCAGTACTTC.

The sample holds many counts of this clonotype. The chain is built from TRBV20-1 and TRBJ2-2; 14 bases fit TRBD2. The CDR3 consists of 16 residues. Germline lookup yields CDR1 DFQATT and CDR2 SNEGSKA (reference sequence). Unmatched junction bases numbered 17, after V lost 6 bases and J lost 14 bases. The CDR3 DNA reads as TGCAGTGCCCAGACCCAGATGCGGGGACTAGCGGGAGTTCTGTTTTTT. Protein product: CSAQTQMRGLAGVLFF.

This clonotype was seen at least ten times. V gene TRBV20-1 combines with J gene TRBJ2-7; TRBD1 agrees at 9 bases. Unmatched junction bases numbered 2, after V lost 7 bases and J lost 1 base. CDR3 length: 12 amino acids. The germline CDR1 and CDR2 sequences are DFQATT and SNEGSKA (reference sequence). The CDR3 coding sequence is TGCAGTGTTGGGACAGGGTCCTACGAGCAGTACTTC. Protein product: CSVGTGSYEQYF.

Note on this clonotype: Since the CDR3 does not end with the conserved phenylalanine or tryptophan, this likely comes from a read error. The limits of the CDR3 on the DNA are not certain, so only TCRdb's listed CDR3 is given. The CDR3 region is CASSSAVVLETQYV. The chain carries TRBV7-9 and TRBJ2-5. The CDR3 has 14 amino acids, counting both end residues. CDR1 SEHNR and CDR2 FQNEAQ come from the germline V gene (reference sequence).

This clonotype was seen at least ten times. The chain couples TRBV4-3 to TRBJ1-3; D gene ambiguous. The germline CDR1 and CDR2 sequences are LGHNA and YSLEER. CDR3 size: 17 residues. V was pared by 1 base and J by 5 bases, with 18 bases between. The CDR3 region is CASSQARAKRDRNTIYF. The CDR3 DNA follows: TGCGCCAGCAGCCAAGCGAGGGCGAAGAGGGATAGAAACACCATATATTTT.